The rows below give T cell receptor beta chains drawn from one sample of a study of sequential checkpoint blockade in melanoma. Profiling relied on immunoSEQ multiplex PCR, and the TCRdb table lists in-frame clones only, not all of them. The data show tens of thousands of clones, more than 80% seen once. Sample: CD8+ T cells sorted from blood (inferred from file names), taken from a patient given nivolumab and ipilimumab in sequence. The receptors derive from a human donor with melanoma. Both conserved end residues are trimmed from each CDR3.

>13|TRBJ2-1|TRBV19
ASSPQSLIYNEQF
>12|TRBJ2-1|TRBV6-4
ASSATESNNEQF
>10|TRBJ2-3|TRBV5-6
ASSFGTDTQY
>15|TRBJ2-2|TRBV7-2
ASSLDWGEGVTGELF
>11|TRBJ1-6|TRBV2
ARWTGFDSPLH
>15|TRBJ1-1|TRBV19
ASSIEAPQAANTEAF
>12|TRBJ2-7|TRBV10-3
AISEGLASYEQY
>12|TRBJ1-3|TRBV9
ASSVGTRGDTIY
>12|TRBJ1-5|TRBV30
AWSVRRGYQPQH
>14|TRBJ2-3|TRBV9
ASSEHSGIPAGTQY
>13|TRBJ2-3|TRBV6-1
ASSVPVGYADTQY
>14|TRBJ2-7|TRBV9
ASSGTPGQGPLEQY
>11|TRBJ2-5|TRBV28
ASCGWGQETRY
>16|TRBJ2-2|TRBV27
ASSLSPPTFPSTGELF
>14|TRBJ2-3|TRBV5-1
ASSGRPGTSLDMQY
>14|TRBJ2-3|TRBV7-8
ASRPPRWPSTDTQY
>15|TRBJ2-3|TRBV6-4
ASSPLVGGGGTDTQY
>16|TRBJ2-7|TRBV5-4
ASSPGTSGTAYSYEQY
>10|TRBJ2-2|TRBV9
ASSSYTGELF
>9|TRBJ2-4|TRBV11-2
ASSDRNIQY
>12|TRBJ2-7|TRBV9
ASSAGTPTYEQY
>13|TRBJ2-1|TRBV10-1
ASSVSGGSYNEQF
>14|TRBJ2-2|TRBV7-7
ASSRKDRANTGELF
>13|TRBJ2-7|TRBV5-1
ASSLQTGLEGEQY
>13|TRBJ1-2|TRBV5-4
ASSTKTGTPGGYT
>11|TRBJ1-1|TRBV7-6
ASSSEGRTEAF
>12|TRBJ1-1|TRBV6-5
ASSLTGGYTEAF
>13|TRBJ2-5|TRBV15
ATSRDYPLQETQY
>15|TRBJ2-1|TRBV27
ASSFGLAGGNYNEQF
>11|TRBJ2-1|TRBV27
ASSIEFGNEQF
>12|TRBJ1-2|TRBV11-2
ASSFDPGLYGYT
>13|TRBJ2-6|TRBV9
ASSGPGAGANVLT
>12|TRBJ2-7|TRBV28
ASTIQGGSYEQY
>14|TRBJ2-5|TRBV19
ASRHNYRGIGETQY
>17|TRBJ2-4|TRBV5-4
ASSLGWTSGRADKNIQY
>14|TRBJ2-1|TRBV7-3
ASSPLAGGPYNEQF
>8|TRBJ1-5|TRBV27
ASGLWPQH
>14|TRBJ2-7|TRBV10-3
AISGLGAGSSYEQY
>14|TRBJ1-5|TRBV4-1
ASSPTQGYQNQPQH
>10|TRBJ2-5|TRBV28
ASSPEGETQY
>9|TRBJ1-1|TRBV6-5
ASSYGEEAF
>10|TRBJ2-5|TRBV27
ASSFLQETQY
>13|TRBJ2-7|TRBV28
ASSSPNTGDYEQY
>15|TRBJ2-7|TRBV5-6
ASSLSSGGAFTHEQY
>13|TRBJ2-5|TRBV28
ASSIPTTGWETQY
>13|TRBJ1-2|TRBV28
ASSFLPTGRDGYT
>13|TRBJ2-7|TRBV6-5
ASRGLAGISYEQY
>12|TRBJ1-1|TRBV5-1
ANSLEAGMTEAF
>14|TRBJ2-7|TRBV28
ASSSILTIRAYEQY